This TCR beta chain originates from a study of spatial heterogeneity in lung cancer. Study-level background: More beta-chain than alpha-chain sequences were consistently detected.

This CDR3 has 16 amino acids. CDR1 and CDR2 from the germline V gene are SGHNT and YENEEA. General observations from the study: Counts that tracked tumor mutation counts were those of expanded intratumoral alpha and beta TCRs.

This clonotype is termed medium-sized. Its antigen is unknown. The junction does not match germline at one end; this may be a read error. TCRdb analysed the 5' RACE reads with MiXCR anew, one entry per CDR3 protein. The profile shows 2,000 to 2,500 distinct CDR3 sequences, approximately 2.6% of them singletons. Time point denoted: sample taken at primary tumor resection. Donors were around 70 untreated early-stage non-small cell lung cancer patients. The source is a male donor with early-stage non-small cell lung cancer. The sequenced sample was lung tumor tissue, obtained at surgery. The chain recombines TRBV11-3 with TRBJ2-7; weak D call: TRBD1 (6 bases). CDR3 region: CASSLDGRGRSCEQYF. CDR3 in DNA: TGTGCCAGCAGCTTAGATGGCAGGGGACGGTCCTGCGAGCAGTACTTC.